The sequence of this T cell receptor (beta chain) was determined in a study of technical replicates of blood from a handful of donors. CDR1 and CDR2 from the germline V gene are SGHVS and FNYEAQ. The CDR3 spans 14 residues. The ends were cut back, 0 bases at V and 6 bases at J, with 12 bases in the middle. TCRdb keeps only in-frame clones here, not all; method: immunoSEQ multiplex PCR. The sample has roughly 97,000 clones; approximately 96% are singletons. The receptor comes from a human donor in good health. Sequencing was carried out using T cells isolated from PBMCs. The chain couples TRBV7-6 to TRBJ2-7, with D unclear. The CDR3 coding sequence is TGTGCCAGCAGCTTAGCACATTGGGCCGCCGAGCAGTACTTC. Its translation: CASSLAHWAAEQYF.